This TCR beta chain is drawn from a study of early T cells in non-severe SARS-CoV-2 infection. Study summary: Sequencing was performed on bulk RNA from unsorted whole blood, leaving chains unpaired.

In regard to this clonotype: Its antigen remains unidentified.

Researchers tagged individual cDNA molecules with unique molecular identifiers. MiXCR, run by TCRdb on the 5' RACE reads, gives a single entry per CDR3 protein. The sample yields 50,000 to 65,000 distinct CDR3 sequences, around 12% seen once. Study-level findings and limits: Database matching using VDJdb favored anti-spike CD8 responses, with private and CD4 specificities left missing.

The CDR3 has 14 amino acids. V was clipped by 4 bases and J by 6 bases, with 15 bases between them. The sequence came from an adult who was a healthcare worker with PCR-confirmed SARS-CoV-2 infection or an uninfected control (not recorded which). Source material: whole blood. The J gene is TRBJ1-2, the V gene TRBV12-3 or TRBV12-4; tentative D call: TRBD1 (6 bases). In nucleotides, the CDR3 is TGTGCCAGCAGTTATACACAGGGCAAAGATGGCTACACCTTC. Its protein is CASSYTQGKDGYTF.